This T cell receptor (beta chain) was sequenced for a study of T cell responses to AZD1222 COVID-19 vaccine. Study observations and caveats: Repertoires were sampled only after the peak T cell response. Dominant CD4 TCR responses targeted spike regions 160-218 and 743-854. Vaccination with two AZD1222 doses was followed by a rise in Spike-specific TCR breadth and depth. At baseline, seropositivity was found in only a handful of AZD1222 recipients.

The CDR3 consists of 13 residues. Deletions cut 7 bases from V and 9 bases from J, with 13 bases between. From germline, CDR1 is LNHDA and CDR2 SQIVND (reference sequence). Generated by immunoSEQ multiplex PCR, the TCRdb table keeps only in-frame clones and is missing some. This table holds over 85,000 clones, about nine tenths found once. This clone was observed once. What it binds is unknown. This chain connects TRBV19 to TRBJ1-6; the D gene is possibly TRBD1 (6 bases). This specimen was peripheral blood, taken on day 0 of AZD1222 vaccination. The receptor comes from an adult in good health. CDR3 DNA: TGTGCCAGTAACAGGGTATCAGCTTCACCCCTCCACTTT. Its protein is CASNRVSASPLHF.